Following are 14 T cell receptor beta chains from one sample sequenced in a study of blood T cell repertoires in COVID-19. The assay was immunoSEQ multiplex PCR, and TCRdb's table has in-frame clones only and misses some. This table has 55,000 to 70,000 clones, around 85% appearing once. Sequencing was performed on peripheral blood. The receptors stem from a woman aged 65 to 85 with active COVID-19.

The chain links TRBV3-1 (or the pseudogene TRBV3-2) to TRBJ2-1, with 11 bases identical to TRBD2. The germline gives CDR1 LGHDT, CDR2 YNNKEL (reference sequence). V was pared by 1 base and J by 3 bases, with 2 bases of the junction left unmatched. The CDR3 contains 16 residues. DNA of the CDR3: TGTGCCAGCAGCCAAGGCCTAGCGGGAGGCTACAATGAGCAGTTCTTC. Amino acid sequence: CASSQGLAGGYNEQFF.

This chain connects TRBV19 to TRBJ1-5; D is undetermined. Deletions cut 6 bases from V and 6 bases from J, with 12 bases between. CDR3 length: 13 amino acids. Per germline, CDR1 LNHDA and CDR2 SQIVND (reference sequence). CDR3 region: CASRDSRAQPQHF. The CDR3 DNA sequence: TGTGCCAGTAGGGATTCGAGGGCTCAGCCCCAGCATTTT.

The table lists this clone with a count of one. The chain couples TRBV5-1 to TRBJ1-1, with 7 nucleotides matching TRBD1. CDR1 is SGHRS and CDR2 is YFSETQ in the germline V gene. This CDR3 is 14 amino acids long. With V trimmed by 5 bases and J by 0 bases, 4 bases remained unmatched. In nucleotides, the CDR3 is TGCGCCAGCAGATTACAGGGGATGAACACTGAAGCTTTCTTT. It specifies CASRLQGMNTEAFF.

J is TRBJ2-2 and V is TRBV3-1 (or the pseudogene TRBV3-2); TRBD1 matches 9 bases. Germline loops: CDR1 LGHDT, CDR2 YNNKEL (reference sequence). Losses at the gene ends were 6 bases for V and 5 bases for J; bases not matched to a gene: 7. The CDR3 is made up of 15 amino acids. The CDR3 bases are TGTGCCAGCAGTTCGGGACAGGGCGGGACCGGGGAGCTGTTTTTT. Protein product: CASSSGQGGTGELFF.

This chain joins TRBV5-1 and TRBJ2-7; 11 bases align to TRBD1. CDR1 SGHRS and CDR2 YFSETQ come from the germline V gene. This CDR3 is built from 16 residues. V shed 0 bases and J 5 bases; nucleotides not matched to a gene: 7. CDR3 nucleotides: TGCGCCAGCAGCTTGGCCCCAGGGACAGGGGGTAACGAGCAGTACTTC. It specifies CASSLAPGTGGNEQYF. The variable domain in full, completed from reference TRBV5-1 and TRBJ2-7, reads KAGVTQTPRYLIKTRGQQVTLSCSPISGHRSVSWYQQTPGQGLQFLFEYFSETQRNKGNFPGRFSGRQFSNSRSEMNVSTLELGDSALYLCASSLAPGTGGNEQYFGPGTRLTVT.

This clone has only a few counts. The V call is TRBV2, the J call TRBJ1-1; 8 bases map to TRBD1. V shed 6 bases and J 4 bases; nucleotides not matched to a gene: 4. Germline CDR1 is SNHLY and CDR2 is FYNNEI. The CDR3 loop spans 13 amino acids. The CDR3 loop reads CASRDRDVTEAFF. The CDR3 DNA follows: TGTGCCAGCAGGGACAGGGATGTCACTGAAGCTTTCTTT.

This clone was found once. The rearrangement links TRBV7-9 to TRBJ1-2; D is unclear. This CDR3 contains 15 residues. From germline, CDR1 is SEHNR and CDR2 FQNEAQ (reference sequence). V dropped 5 bases and J dropped 0 bases, with 13 bases sitting between them. CDR3 nucleotide sequence: TGTGCCAGCAGCCCAAGAGGCCAGACTAACTATGGCTACACCTTC. It is translated as CASSPRGQTNYGYTF.

This clone was seen only a few times. The chain employs TRBV30 and TRBJ2-1; 8 bases align to TRBD2. V lost 2 bases and J lost 1; bases outside the gene matches: 7. Germline CDR1 and CDR2: GTSNPN and SVGIG (reference sequence). The CDR3 has 16 amino acids. The CDR3 reads CAWSPTIAGSYNEQFF. The CDR3 DNA follows: TGTGCCTGGAGTCCGACTATAGCGGGATCCTACAATGAGCAGTTCTTC.

CDR3 sequence (DNA): TGTGCCAGCAGCGTAACCGGGGGGGCCTACGAGCAGTACTTC. Amino acids: CASSVTGGAYEQYF. The chain joins TRBV9 to TRBJ2-7; 8 bases map to TRBD2. V lost 1 base to trimming and J lost 2 bases; unmatched junction nucleotides: 2. The germline gives CDR1 SGDLS, CDR2 YYNGEE. This CDR3 region has 14 residues. Variable domain in full (rest from reference TRBV9 and TRBJ2-7): DSGVTQTPKHLITATGQRVTLRCSPRSGDLSVYWYQQSLDQGLQFLIQYYNGEERAKGNILERFSAQQFPDLHSELNLSSLELGDSALYFCASSVTGGAYEQYFGPGTRLTVT.

The J gene is TRBJ1-2, the V gene TRBV18; TRBD1 agrees at 7 bases. The CDR3 totals 14 residues. CDR1 and CDR2 (germline): KGHSH, LQKENI. V shed 0 bases and J 2 bases; nucleotides not matched to a gene: 0. The CDR3 sequence: CASSPPGQNYGYTF. The CDR3, as DNA: TGTGCCAGCTCACCACCGGGACAGAACTATGGCTACACCTTC.

The gene calls are TRBV12-2 and TRBJ2-1; whether TRBD2, the table's D call, matches the DNA was not checked. TRBV12-2 is a known pseudogene. The CDR3 spans 16 residues. For the CDR3, the DNA is TGTGCAAGTCGCTCATATACTAGCGGGGTTGAAGGTGAGCAGTTCTTC. It translates to CASRSYTSGVEGEQFF.

CDR3 in amino acids: CSAQGTSYGYTF. The CDR3, as DNA: TGCAGCGCACAGGGTACGAGCTATGGCTACACCTTC. The V and J genes are TRBV29-1 and TRBJ1-2, with D possibly TRBD1 on 6 matching bases. Germline CDR1 and CDR2: SQVTM and ANQGSEA. This CDR3 contains 12 residues. Deletions cut 7 bases from V and 4 bases from J, with 13 bases between.

The rearrangement uses TRBV15 and TRBJ1-5, with a possible D match to TRBD1 (6 bases). Trimming removed 1 base from V and 2 bases from J, with 18 bases in between. From germline, CDR1 is LNHNV and CDR2 YYDKDF (reference sequence). This CDR3 is 18 amino acids long. The CDR3 DNA reads as TGTGCCACCAGCAGAGCGGGCTCAGACGGGGGGCGCAATCAGCCCCAGCATTTT. Amino acids: CATSRAGSDGGRNQPQHF. Variable domain in full (rest from reference TRBV15 and TRBJ1-5): DAMVIQNPRYQVTQFGKPVTLSCSQTLNHNVMYWYQQKSSQAPKLLFHYYDKDFNNEADTPDNFQSRRPNTSFCFLDIRSPGLGDTAMYLCATSRAGSDGGRNQPQHFGDGTRLSIL.

The genes are TRBV7-6 and TRBJ2-7; 9 nucleotides match TRBD2. After removal of 0 bases from V and 6 bases from J, the junction contained 9 bases not matched to a gene. Germline lookup yields CDR1 SGHVS and CDR2 FNYEAQ. The CDR3 loop spans 16 amino acids. The CDR3 loop reads CASSLAPSGNLGEQYF. Written as DNA, the CDR3 is TGTGCCAGCAGCTTAGCCCCTAGCGGGAATCTGGGCGAGCAGTACTTC.